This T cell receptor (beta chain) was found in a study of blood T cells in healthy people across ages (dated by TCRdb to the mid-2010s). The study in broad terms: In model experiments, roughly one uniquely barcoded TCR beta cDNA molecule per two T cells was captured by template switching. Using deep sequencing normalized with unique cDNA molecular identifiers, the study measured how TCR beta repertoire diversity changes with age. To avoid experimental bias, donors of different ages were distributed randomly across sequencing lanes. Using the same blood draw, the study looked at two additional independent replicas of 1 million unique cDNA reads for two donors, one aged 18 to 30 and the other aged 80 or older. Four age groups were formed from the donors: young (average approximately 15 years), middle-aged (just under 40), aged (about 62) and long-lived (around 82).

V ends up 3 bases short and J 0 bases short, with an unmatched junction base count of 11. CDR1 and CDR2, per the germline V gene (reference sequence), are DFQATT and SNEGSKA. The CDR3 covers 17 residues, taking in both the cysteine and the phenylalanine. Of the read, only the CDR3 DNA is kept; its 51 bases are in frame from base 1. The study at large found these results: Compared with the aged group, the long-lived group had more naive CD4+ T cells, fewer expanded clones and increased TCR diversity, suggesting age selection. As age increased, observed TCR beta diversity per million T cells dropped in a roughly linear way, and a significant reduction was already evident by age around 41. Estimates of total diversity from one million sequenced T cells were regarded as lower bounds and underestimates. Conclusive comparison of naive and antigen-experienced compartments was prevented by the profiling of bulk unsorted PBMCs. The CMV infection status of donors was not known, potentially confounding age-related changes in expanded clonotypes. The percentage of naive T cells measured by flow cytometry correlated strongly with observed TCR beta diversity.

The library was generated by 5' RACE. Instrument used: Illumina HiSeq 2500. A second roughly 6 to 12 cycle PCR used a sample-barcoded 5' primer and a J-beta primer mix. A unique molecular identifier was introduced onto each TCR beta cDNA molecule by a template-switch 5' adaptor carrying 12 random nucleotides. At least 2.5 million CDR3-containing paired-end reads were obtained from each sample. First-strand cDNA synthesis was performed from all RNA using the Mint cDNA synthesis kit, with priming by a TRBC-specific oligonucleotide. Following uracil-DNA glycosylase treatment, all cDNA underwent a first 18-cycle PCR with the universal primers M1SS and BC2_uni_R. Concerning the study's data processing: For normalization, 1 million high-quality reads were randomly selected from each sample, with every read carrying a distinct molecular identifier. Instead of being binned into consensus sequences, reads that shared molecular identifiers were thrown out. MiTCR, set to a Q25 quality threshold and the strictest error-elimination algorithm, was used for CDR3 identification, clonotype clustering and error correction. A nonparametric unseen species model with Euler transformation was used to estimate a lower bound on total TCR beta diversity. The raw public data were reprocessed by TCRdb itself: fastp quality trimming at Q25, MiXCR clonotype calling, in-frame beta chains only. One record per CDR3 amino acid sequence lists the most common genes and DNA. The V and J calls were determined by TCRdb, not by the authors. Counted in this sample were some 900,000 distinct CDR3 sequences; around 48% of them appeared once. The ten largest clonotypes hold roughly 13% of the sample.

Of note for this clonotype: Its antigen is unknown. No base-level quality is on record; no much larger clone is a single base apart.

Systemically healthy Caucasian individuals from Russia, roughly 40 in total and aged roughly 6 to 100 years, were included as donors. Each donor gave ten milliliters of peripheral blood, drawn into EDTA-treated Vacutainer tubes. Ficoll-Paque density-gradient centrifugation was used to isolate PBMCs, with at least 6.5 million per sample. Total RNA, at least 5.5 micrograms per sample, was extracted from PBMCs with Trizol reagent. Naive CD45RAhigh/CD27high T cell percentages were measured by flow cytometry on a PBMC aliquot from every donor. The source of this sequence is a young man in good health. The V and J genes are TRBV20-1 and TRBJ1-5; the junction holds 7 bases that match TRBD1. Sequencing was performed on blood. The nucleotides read TGCAGTGCTAGTCCCTCCGGGACAGTATATAGCAATCAGCCCCAGCATTTT. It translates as CSASPSGTVYSNQPQHF.